Described below is a single TCR beta chain sequence and its context. This clonotype was picked up many times. The clone's antigen remains unknown. No quality values exist for individual bases; no much larger clone is one base distant. These data originate in a study of T cells after yellow fever vaccination (dated 2019 in TCRdb). As for the study more broadly: The SMART-Seq v4 Ultra Low Input RNA kit was used to prepare libraries from fractions with low cell numbers. To track T-cell clones before and after primary and booster YFV17D yellow fever vaccination, bulk TCR alpha and beta repertoires were sequenced longitudinally. Two healthy male donors, one aged 18 to 30 and one aged 30 to 40 years, were included in the cohort. Blood was drawn at multiple timepoints before and after primary and secondary immunization, with bulk PBMC replicates and cell subsets isolated. Paper-wide results and their limitations: A small fraction of clonotypes appeared in both the CD4 and CD8 compartments, likely as a result of convergent recombination. The study included only a couple of donors, which limits how far the findings can be generalized. Computational filtering was needed because FACS-sorted repertoires could contain abundant contaminating clonotypes from the bulk population. After the booster, most of the clones that had expanded following primary vaccination were detected again (just under 97% of CD4 and more than 85% of CD8), which suggests that memory was broadly maintained. Compared with the primary T-cell response, the secondary T-cell response was faster but weaker, reaching its peak on day 5 rather than on day 15.

TCR cDNA was synthesized by 5'RACE template switching, which introduced a universal primer site and unique molecular identifiers. Priming for cDNA synthesis came from both the TCR alpha and TCR beta constant segments. Libraries were amplified in two PCR steps, with sample barcodes and sequencing adapters added in the second step. Sequencing of libraries was done on Illumina HiSeq 2500 (2x100 bp) or NovaSeq (2x150 bp). The original methods were these. Reads were demultiplexed and collapsed into UMI consensus sequences with MIGEC, and V(D)J alignment was performed with MiXCR. Vaccine-responding clonotypes were defined with edgeR using replicate PBMC samples, requiring FDR below 0.01 and a log2 fold change above 5 up to day 15. Each bulk clonotype was labeled CD4 or CD8 based on which sequenced repertoire, CD4 or CD8, contained the clonotype at higher abundance. TCRdb cleaned the public reads at Q25 with fastp, built clones with MiXCR and kept in-frame beta chains. Every entry covers one CDR3 protein and lists the most common genes and DNA from its rows. For this entry, the V and J calls and clone size follow TCRdb and not the study's own pipeline. In this sample the table shows about 240,000 distinct CDR3 sequences, about 7% of which occur a single time. The ten top clones hold approximately 0.84% of the sample.

Reading from cysteine to phenylalanine, the CDR3 counts 9 amino acids. Left in the record is the CDR3 DNA by itself, 27 bases read in frame from the first base. V drops 3 bases and J drops 9 bases, leaving 3 bases in between. CDR1 is given as MNHEY and CDR2 as SMNVEV, both from the germline V gene (reference sequence). The sample's treatment or condition label, in plain terms: live attenuated yellow fever vaccine strain. A standard Ficoll-Paque protocol was used to isolate PBMCs from peripheral blood. Dynabeads CD4 and CD8 positive selection kits were used to isolate the CD4 and CD8 T-cell fractions. TriZol was used to extract RNA from bulk PBMCs, CD4 and CD8 fractions, and dextramer-positive and dextramer-negative fractions.

The rearranged chain carries TRBV27 and TRBJ2-7; the D gene remains uncertain. This TCR derives from a man between 25 and 39 years old who received the YFV17D yellow fever vaccine. This material consisted of CD4+ T cells sorted from PBMCs, taken 15 days after the yellow fever booster vaccination. The DNA sequence is TGTGCCAGCAGTTTGCCGCAGTACTTC. Translated, this is CASSLPQYF.